The 10 T cell receptor beta chains below were found in one sample sequenced in a study of T cell changes during pregnancy in multiple sclerosis (dated by TCRdb to the late 2010s). Libraries were constructed by the immunoSEQ multiplex PCR assay. This is the immuneACCESS table as TCRdb keeps it, with only in-frame sequences that have V and J called. A part of the clones is gone; compared with another copy, unresolved V genes explain less than half, and the rest is unexplained. The sample contains 65,000 to 85,000 clones, approximately 90% of them found a single time. Roughly 1.5% of the sample is taken by the ten largest. Sequenced here: peripheral blood, sampled after pregnancy. These receptors were obtained from a female donor with multiple sclerosis, enrolled in a pregnancy study.

The rearrangement uses TRBV2 and TRBJ2-4; TRBD2 is a possible D gene (5 bases). Germline CDR1 and CDR2: SNHLY and FYNNEI. The ends were cut back, 7 bases at V and 1 base at J, with 8 bases in the middle. CDR3 length equals 13 residues. The CDR3: CASTGEAKNIQYF. CDR3 nucleotide sequence: TGTGCCAGCACTGGGGAGGCCAAAAACATTCAGTACTTC.

The chain uses TRBV4-1 and TRBJ1-5; 7 bases agree with TRBD1. The CDR3 is 15 amino acids. The germline V gene encodes CDR1 MGHRA and CDR2 YSYEKL. V trimming: 4 bases; J trimming: 4 bases; junction bases outside the gene matches: 7. The CDR3: CASSPPGGVNQPQHF. The CDR3 region has the DNA TGCGCCAGCAGCCCTCCAGGGGGAGTTAATCAGCCCCAGCATTTT.

The J gene is TRBJ1-1, the V gene TRBV2; D not certain. Trimming pared 5 bases from V and 1 base from J, leaving 14 bases between. CDR3 size: 15 residues. Germline values: CDR1 SNHLY, CDR2 FYNNEI. CDR3 sequence: CASSTEGRGNTEAFF. In DNA, the CDR3 is TGTGCCAGCAGTACAGAGGGCCGGGGGAACACTGAAGCTTTCTTT. The whole variable domain, filled in from reference TRBV2 and TRBJ1-1, reads EPEVTQTPSHQVTQMGQEVILRCVPISNHLYFYWYRQILGQKVEFLVSFYNNEISEKSEIFDDQFSVERPDGSNFTLKIRSTKLEDSAMYFCASSTEGRGNTEAFFGQGTRLTVV.

The CDR3 region is CASSLALAGYNEQFF. In DNA form, the CDR3 reads TGCGCCAGCAGCTTGGCACTAGCGGGATACAATGAGCAGTTCTTC. This rearrangement joins TRBV5-1 to TRBJ2-1, with 10 nucleotides matching TRBD2. Per germline, CDR1 SGHRS and CDR2 YFSETQ. V lost 0 bases, J lost 4 bases, and 1 base stayed unmatched. This CDR3 spans 15 amino acids.

The genes are TRBV5-6 and TRBJ2-7; 8 nucleotides match TRBD1. The CDR3 loop spans 15 amino acids. V lost 4 bases and J lost 3; bases outside the gene matches: 9. Germline CDR1 is SGHDT and CDR2 is YYEEEE. CDR3 sequence: CASSKVGTGDYEQYF. DNA of the CDR3: TGTGCCAGCAGCAAAGTCGGGACAGGCGACTACGAGCAGTACTTC.

The V gene is TRBV5-4, the J gene TRBJ1-4, with TRBD1 matching 8 bases. CDR3 size: 14 residues. Germline CDR1 and CDR2: SGHNT and YYREEE (reference sequence). After removal of 4 bases from V and 3 bases from J, the junction contained 2 bases not matched to a gene. DNA of the CDR3: TGTGCCAGCAGCCAGGGACAGGCTAATGAAAAACTGTTTTTT. Residues: CASSQGQANEKLFF.

This chain uses TRBV18 with TRBJ1-4; D is unclear. CDR3 length equals 14 residues. The V gene's germline CDR1 is KGHSH and CDR2 LQKENI. V lost 2 bases and J lost 5, with 9 bases in between. The CDR3 sequence is CASSPGERNEKLFF. CDR3 DNA sequence: TGTGCCAGCTCACCAGGGGAGCGGAATGAAAAACTGTTTTTT.

V and J are TRBV6-6 and TRBJ2-3, with TRBD2 identical over 10 bases. V shed 7 bases, J shed 1 base, and the junction held 8 bases outside the gene matches. This CDR3 has 16 amino acids. Germline V gene data show CDR1 as MNHNY and CDR2 as SVGAGI (reference sequence). The CDR3 sequence is CASTPGLAGGTDTQYF. In nucleotides, the CDR3 is TGTGCCAGCACCCCCGGGCTAGCGGGAGGCACAGATACGCAGTATTTT.

V and J are TRBV6-7 and TRBJ1-5, with D possibly matching TRBD1 (5 bases). TRBV6-7 is assigned to the ORF class and has an uncertain function. The CDR3 length is 16 residues. Deletions cut 5 bases from V and 6 bases from J, with 20 bases between. CDR3: CASSGPGTTLIQPQHF. Here the CDR3 DNA reads TGTGCCAGCAGTGGCCCCGGGACTACCCTCATTCAGCCCCAGCATTTT.

This sequence joins TRBV5-1 and TRBJ1-1, with D possibly matching TRBD1 (6 bases). V dropped 7 bases and J dropped 1 base, with 11 bases sitting between them. Germline V gene lookup returns CDR1 SGHRS and CDR2 YFSETQ. This CDR3 is 13 amino acids long. The CDR3 loop reads CASRSQGNTEAFF. CDR3 DNA: TGCGCCAGCCGATCACAGGGGAACACTGAAGCTTTCTTT.